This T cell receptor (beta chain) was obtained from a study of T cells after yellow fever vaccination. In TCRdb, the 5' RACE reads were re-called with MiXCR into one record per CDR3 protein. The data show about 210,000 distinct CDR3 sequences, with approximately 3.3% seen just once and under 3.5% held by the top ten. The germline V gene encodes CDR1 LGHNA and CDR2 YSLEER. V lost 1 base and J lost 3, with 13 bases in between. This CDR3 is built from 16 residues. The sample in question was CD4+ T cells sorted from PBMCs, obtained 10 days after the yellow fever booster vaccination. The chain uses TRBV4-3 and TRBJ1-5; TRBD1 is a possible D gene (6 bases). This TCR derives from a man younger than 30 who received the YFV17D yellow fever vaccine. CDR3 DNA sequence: TGCGCCAGCAGCCAAGTGTGGGGGACACCCAATCAGCCCCAGCATTTT. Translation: CASSQVWGTPNQPQHF.